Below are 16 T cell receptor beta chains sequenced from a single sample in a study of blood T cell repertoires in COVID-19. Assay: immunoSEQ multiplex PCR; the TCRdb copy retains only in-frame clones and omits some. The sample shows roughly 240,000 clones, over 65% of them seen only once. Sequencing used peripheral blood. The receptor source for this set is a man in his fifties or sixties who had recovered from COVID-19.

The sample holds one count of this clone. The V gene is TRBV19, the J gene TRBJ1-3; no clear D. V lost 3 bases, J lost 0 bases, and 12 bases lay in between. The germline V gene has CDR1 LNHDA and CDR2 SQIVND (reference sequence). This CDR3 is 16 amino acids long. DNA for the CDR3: TGTGCCAGTAGTATTTCTGGGCCCAACTCTGGAAACACCATATATTTT. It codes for CASSISGPNSGNTIYF.

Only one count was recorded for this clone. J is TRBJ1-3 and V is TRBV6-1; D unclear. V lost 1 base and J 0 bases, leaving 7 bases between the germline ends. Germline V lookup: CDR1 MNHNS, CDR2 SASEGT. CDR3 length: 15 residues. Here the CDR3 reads CASSEGVFSGNTIYF. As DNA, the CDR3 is TGTGCCAGCAGTGAAGGAGTCTTCTCTGGAAACACCATATATTTT.

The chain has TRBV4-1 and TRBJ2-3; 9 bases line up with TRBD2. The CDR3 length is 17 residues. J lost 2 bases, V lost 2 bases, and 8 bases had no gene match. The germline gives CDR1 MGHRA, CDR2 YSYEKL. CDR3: CASSQNPAGGPTDTQYF. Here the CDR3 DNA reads TGCGCCAGCAGCCAAAACCCAGCGGGAGGACCCACAGATACGCAGTATTTT.

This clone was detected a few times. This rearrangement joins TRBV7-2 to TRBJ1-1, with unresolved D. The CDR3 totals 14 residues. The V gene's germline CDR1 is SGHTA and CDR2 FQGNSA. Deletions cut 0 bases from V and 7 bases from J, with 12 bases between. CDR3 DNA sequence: TGTGCCAGCAGCTTAGCGCTATCGGTTGGTGAAGCTTTCTTT. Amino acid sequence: CASSLALSVGEAFF.

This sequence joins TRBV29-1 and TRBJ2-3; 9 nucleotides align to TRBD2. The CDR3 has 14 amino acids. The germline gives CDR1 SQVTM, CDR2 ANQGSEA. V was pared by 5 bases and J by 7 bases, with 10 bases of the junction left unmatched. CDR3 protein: CSVMPSGDPYTQYF. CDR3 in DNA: TGCAGCGTTATGCCTAGCGGGGACCCCTATACGCAGTATTTT.

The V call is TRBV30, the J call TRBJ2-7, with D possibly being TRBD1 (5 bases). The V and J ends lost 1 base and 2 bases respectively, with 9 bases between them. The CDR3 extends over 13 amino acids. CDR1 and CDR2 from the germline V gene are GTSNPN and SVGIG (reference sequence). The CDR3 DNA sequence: TGTGCCTGGAGTGGGGGCCAGACCTACGAGCAGTACTTC. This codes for CAWSGGQTYEQYF. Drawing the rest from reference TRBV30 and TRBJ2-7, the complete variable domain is SQTIHQWPATLVQPVGSPLSLECTVEGTSNPNLYWYRQAAGRGLQLLFYSVGIGQISSEVPQNLSASRPQDRQFILSSKKLLLSDSGFYLCAWSGGQTYEQYFGPGTRLTVT.

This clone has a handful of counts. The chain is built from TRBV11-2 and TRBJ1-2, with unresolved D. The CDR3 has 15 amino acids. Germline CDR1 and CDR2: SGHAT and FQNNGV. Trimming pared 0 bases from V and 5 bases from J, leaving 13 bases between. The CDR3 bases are TGTGCCAGCAGCTTAGATTCTGGGCCCTGGTATGGCTACACCTTC. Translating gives CASSLDSGPWYGYTF.

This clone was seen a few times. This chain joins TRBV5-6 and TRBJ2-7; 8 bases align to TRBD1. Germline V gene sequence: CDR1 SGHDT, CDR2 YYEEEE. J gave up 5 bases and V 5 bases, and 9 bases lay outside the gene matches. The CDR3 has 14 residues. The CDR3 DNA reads TGTGCCAGCAGAAAAAAAGACAGGGGTCACGAGCAGTACTTC. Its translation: CASRKKDRGHEQYF.

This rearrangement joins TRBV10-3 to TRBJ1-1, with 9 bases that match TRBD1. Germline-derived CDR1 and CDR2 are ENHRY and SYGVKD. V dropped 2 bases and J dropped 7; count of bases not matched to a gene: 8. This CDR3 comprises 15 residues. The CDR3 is CAISENRGRGGEAFF. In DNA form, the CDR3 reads TGTGCCATCAGTGAGAACAGGGGGCGCGGCGGTGAAGCTTTCTTT.

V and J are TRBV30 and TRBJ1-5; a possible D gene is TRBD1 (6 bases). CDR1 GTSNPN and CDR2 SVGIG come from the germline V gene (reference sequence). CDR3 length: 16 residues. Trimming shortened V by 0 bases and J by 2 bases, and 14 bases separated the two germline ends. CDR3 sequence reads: CAWSVPTGNRNQPQHF. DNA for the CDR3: TGTGCCTGGAGTGTACCAACAGGGAACCGCAATCAGCCCCAGCATTTT.

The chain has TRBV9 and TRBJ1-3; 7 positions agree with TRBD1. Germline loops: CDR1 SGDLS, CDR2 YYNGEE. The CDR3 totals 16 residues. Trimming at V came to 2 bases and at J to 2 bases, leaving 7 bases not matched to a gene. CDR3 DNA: TGTGCCAGCAGCGTGGAAGGGGGCGCGGCTGGAAACACCATATATTTT. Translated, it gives CASSVEGGAAGNTIYF.

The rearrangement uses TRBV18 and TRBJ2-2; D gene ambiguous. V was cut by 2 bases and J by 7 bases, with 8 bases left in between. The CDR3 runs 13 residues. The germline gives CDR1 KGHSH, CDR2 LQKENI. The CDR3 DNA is TGTGCCAGCTCACCAAAGTACGGCGGGGAGCTGTTTTTT. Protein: CASSPKYGGELFF.

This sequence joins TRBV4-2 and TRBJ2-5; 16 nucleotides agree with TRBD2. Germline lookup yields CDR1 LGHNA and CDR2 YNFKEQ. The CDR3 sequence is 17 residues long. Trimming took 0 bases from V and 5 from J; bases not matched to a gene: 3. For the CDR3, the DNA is TGTGCCAGCAGCCAAGAGGGACTAGCGGGAGGGCCGGAGACCCAGTACTTC. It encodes CASSQEGLAGGPETQYF.

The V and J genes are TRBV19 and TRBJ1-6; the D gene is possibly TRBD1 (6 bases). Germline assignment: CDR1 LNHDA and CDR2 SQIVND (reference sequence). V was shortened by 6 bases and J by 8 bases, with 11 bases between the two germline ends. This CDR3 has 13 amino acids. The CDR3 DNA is TGTGCCAGTAGCCGACCAGGGGATTCACCCCTCCACTTT. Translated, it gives CASSRPGDSPLHF.

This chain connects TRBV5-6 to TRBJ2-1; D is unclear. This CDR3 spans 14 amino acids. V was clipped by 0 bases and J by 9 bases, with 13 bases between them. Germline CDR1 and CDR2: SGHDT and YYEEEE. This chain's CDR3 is CASSLGVLNGEQFF. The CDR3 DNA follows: TGTGCCAGCAGCTTGGGTGTTCTCAACGGTGAGCAGTTCTTC.

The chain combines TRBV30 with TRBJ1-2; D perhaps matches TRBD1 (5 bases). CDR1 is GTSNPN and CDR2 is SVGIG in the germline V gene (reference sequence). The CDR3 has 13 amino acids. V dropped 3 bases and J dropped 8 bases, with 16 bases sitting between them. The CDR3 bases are TGTGCCTGGAGCGGATATGGGGGGAGCGGCTACACCTTC. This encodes CAWSGYGGSGYTF.